The rows below give T cell receptor beta chains drawn from one sample of a study of blood T cell repertoires in COVID-19. Repertoires were generated with immunoSEQ multiplex PCR, while TCRdb's copy carries only in-frame clones and drops some. The sample consists of roughly 140,000 clones, under 90% of them appearing once. Sequencing used peripheral blood. The receptors originated from a man aged 65 to 85 who had recovered from COVID-19. CDR3s include the opening cysteine and the closing phenylalanine or tryptophan. Fields, in order: D gene, V gene, CDR3 length, clone size, J gene, CDR3 DNA, CDR3 protein. A D gene is named only where the DNA matches it firmly. Part of the rows lack a size; the others show once, few, many or a class for expanded clones.

D gene: TRBD1
V gene: TRBV6-2/TRBV6-3
CDR3 length: 11
clone size: .
J gene: TRBJ2-7
CDR3 DNA: TGTGCCAGCAGTTCCTTCGACAGGGCCCACTTC
CDR3 protein: CASSSFDRAHF

D gene: .
V gene: TRBV27
CDR3 length: 13
clone size: .
J gene: TRBJ1-1
CDR3 DNA: TGTGCCAGCAGTCCGGGAGAGGGGACTGAAGCTTTCTTT
CDR3 protein: CASSPGEGTEAFF

D gene: .
V gene: TRBV25-1
CDR3 length: 13
clone size: .
J gene: TRBJ1-2
CDR3 DNA: TGTGCCAGCAGTGCCGAGGGGGAGCGTGGCTACACCTTC
CDR3 protein: CASSAEGERGYTF

D gene: TRBD1
V gene: TRBV11-2
CDR3 length: 16
clone size: once
J gene: TRBJ2-7
CDR3 DNA: TGTGCCAGCAGCTTAGTTGCGTCAGGGGGCAACTACGAGCAGTACTTC
CDR3 protein: CASSLVASGGNYEQYF

D gene: .
V gene: TRBV30
CDR3 length: 15
clone size: .
J gene: TRBJ1-2
CDR3 DNA: TGTGCCTGGAGTGTAGTCCGGGGGGATAACTATGGCTACACCTTC
CDR3 protein: CAWSVVRGDNYGYTF

D gene: TRBD2
V gene: TRBV6-1
CDR3 length: 15
clone size: once
J gene: TRBJ2-1
CDR3 DNA: TGTGCCAGCAGTGACGCAGCGGGAGGGCCGGTTGAGCAGTTCTTC
CDR3 protein: CASSDAAGGPVEQFF

D gene: .
V gene: TRBV18
CDR3 length: 15
clone size: .
J gene: TRBJ1-5
CDR3 DNA: TGTGCCAGCTCACTTGCGGACAGTTCCAATCAGCCCCAGCATTTT
CDR3 protein: CASSLADSSNQPQHF

D gene: .
V gene: TRBV27
CDR3 length: 15
clone size: few
J gene: TRBJ2-1
CDR3 DNA: TGTGCCAGCAGTGTTACAGGGCCGTCCTACAATGAGCAGTTCTTC
CDR3 protein: CASSVTGPSYNEQFF

D gene: .
V gene: TRBV29-1
CDR3 length: 13
clone size: .
J gene: TRBJ2-5
CDR3 DNA: TGCAGCGTTGAAGACACGGAGCAAGAGACCCAGTACTTC
CDR3 protein: CSVEDTEQETQYF

D gene: .
V gene: TRBV7-9
CDR3 length: 12
clone size: .
J gene: TRBJ1-1
CDR3 DNA: TGTGCCAGCAGCTCACAACAGGGAAAAGCTTTCTTT
CDR3 protein: CASSSQQGKAFF

D gene: TRBD1
V gene: TRBV6-1
CDR3 length: 16
clone size: .
J gene: TRBJ2-1
CDR3 DNA: TGTGCCAGCAGTGACCTACGACAGGGCACCGGCAATGAGCAGTTCTTC
CDR3 protein: CASSDLRQGTGNEQFF

D gene: TRBD2
V gene: TRBV7-2
CDR3 length: 15
clone size: .
J gene: TRBJ2-1
CDR3 DNA: TGTGCCAGCAGCCGTGGGACTAGCGGGAGCGATGAGCAGTTCTTC
CDR3 protein: CASSRGTSGSDEQFF

D gene: .
V gene: TRBV27
CDR3 length: 15
clone size: .
J gene: TRBJ2-3
CDR3 DNA: TGTGCCAGCAGTTCAGGGGACACCTACACAGATACGCAGTATTTT
CDR3 protein: CASSSGDTYTDTQYF

D gene: TRBD1
V gene: TRBV23-1
CDR3 length: 13
clone size: .
J gene: TRBJ2-7
CDR3 DNA: TGCGCCAGCATCCGACAGGGGACGTACGAGCAGTACTTC
CDR3 protein: CASIRQGTYEQYF

D gene: TRBD1
V gene: TRBV19
CDR3 length: 15
clone size: .
J gene: TRBJ2-7
CDR3 DNA: TGTGCCAGTAGTATAGCGGGACAGGTGCTTTACGAGCAGTACTTC
CDR3 protein: CASSIAGQVLYEQYF

D gene: .
V gene: TRBV14
CDR3 length: 15
clone size: once
J gene: TRBJ2-1
CDR3 DNA: TGTGCCAGCAGCCAGAGACAGGTACCCTACAATGAGCAGTTCTTC
CDR3 protein: CASSQRQVPYNEQFF

D gene: .
V gene: TRBV4-1
CDR3 length: 18
clone size: .
J gene: TRBJ1-2
CDR3 DNA: TGCGCCAGCAGCCAAGATACCCTAAGCCGGCGGGGGAGCTATGGCTACACCTTC
CDR3 protein: CASSQDTLSRRGSYGYTF

D gene: .
V gene: TRBV10-3
CDR3 length: 17
clone size: .
J gene: TRBJ2-1
CDR3 DNA: TGTGCCATCAGTGGTTCCAGGGATAGGTCCGGCTACAATGAGCAGTTCTTC
CDR3 protein: CAISGSRDRSGYNEQFF

D gene: TRBD1
V gene: TRBV9
CDR3 length: 13
clone size: .
J gene: TRBJ2-3
CDR3 DNA: TGTGCCAGCAGCGACAGGGGGACAGGTGCGCAGTATTTT
CDR3 protein: CASSDRGTGAQYF

D gene: .
V gene: TRBV18
CDR3 length: 13
clone size: .
J gene: TRBJ2-3
CDR3 DNA: TGTGCCAGCTCCGACACCGGGGCAGATACGCAGTATTTT
CDR3 protein: CASSDTGADTQYF

D gene: TRBD2
V gene: TRBV6-2/TRBV6-3
CDR3 length: 14
clone size: .
J gene: TRBJ2-3
CDR3 DNA: TGTGCCAGCAGCAGAGCGGGGACCACAGATACGCAGTATTTT
CDR3 protein: CASSRAGTTDTQYF

D gene: TRBD2
V gene: TRBV4-1
CDR3 length: 16
clone size: once
J gene: TRBJ2-2
CDR3 DNA: TGCGCCAGCAGCCACGGGCTAGCGGGGAACACCGGGGAGCTGTTTTTT
CDR3 protein: CASSHGLAGNTGELFF

D gene: TRBD2
V gene: TRBV6-5
CDR3 length: 15
clone size: .
J gene: TRBJ2-2
CDR3 DNA: TGTGCCAGCAGTTTAACACTAGCGGGAGTCGGGGAGCTGTTTTTT
CDR3 protein: CASSLTLAGVGELFF

D gene: .
V gene: TRBV12-3/TRBV12-4
CDR3 length: 12
clone size: .
J gene: TRBJ2-7
CDR3 DNA: TGTGCCAGCAGTTTAACCAGCTACGAGCAGTACTTC
CDR3 protein: CASSLTSYEQYF

D gene: .
V gene: TRBV18
CDR3 length: 16
clone size: .
J gene: TRBJ2-1
CDR3 DNA: TGTGCCAGCTCACCTGCCGGGAGCCTCTCCTACAATGAGCAGTTCTTC
CDR3 protein: CASSPAGSLSYNEQFF

D gene: TRBD2
V gene: TRBV7-9
CDR3 length: 14
clone size: few
J gene: TRBJ2-7
CDR3 DNA: TGTGCCAGCAGCTGGGGACTAGCGGATTACGAGCAGTACTTC
CDR3 protein: CASSWGLADYEQYF

D gene: TRBD2
V gene: TRBV29-1
CDR3 length: 16
clone size: .
J gene: TRBJ2-1
CDR3 DNA: TGCAGCGTTGATCGTCTGACTAGCGGTTCCTACAATGAGCAGTTCTTC
CDR3 protein: CSVDRLTSGSYNEQFF

D gene: TRBD1
V gene: TRBV6-5
CDR3 length: 15
clone size: .
J gene: TRBJ1-1
CDR3 DNA: TGTGCCAGCAGCGGACAGGAGGGGGGTAACACTGAAGCTTTCTTT
CDR3 protein: CASSGQEGGNTEAFF

D gene: .
V gene: TRBV3-1/TRBV3-2
CDR3 length: 11
clone size: few
J gene: TRBJ2-7
CDR3 DNA: TGTGCCAGCAGCCAAGAACTTGAGCAGTACTTC
CDR3 protein: CASSQELEQYF

D gene: .
V gene: TRBV18
CDR3 length: 15
clone size: .
J gene: TRBJ2-4
CDR3 DNA: TGTGCCAGCTCACCACCGTTCGGGGGAGCAAACATTCAGTACTTC
CDR3 protein: CASSPPFGGANIQYF

D gene: .
V gene: TRBV5-6
CDR3 length: 13
clone size: .
J gene: TRBJ2-3
CDR3 DNA: TGTGCCAGCAGCTTGTTCACAACAGATACGCAGTATTTT
CDR3 protein: CASSLFTTDTQYF

D gene: .
V gene: TRBV30
CDR3 length: 12
clone size: .
J gene: TRBJ2-7
CDR3 DNA: TGTGCCTGGACAGGGGACTCCTACGAGCAGTACTTC
CDR3 protein: CAWTGDSYEQYF

D gene: TRBD1
V gene: TRBV27
CDR3 length: 16
clone size: .
J gene: TRBJ1-2
CDR3 DNA: TGTGCCAGCAGTTTTGGTTCGACAGGGGGTCTTCGCGGCTACACCTTC
CDR3 protein: CASSFGSTGGLRGYTF

D gene: .
V gene: TRBV9
CDR3 length: 17
clone size: .
J gene: TRBJ1-6
CDR3 DNA: TGTGCCAGCAGCGTAGTCCCGTTCTCGGTTTTTGGTTCACCCCTCCACTTT
CDR3 protein: CASSVVPFSVFGSPLHF

D gene: .
V gene: TRBV18
CDR3 length: 14
clone size: .
J gene: TRBJ2-5
CDR3 DNA: TGTGCCAGCTCACCATTAACAAGGAGCGAGACCCAGTACTTC
CDR3 protein: CASSPLTRSETQYF

D gene: TRBD1
V gene: TRBV6-5
CDR3 length: 14
clone size: .
J gene: TRBJ1-2
CDR3 DNA: TGTGCCAGCAGTTCCACCGGGACAGGGTATGGCTACACCTTC
CDR3 protein: CASSSTGTGYGYTF

D gene: .
V gene: TRBV5-8
CDR3 length: 12
clone size: .
J gene: TRBJ1-2
CDR3 DNA: TGTGCCAGCCGACGGAGTAACTATGGCTACACCTTC
CDR3 protein: CASRRSNYGYTF

D gene: .
V gene: TRBV3-1/TRBV3-2
CDR3 length: 14
clone size: .
J gene: TRBJ1-1
CDR3 DNA: TGTGCCAGCAGCCGGTCGGGGTACAACACTGAAGCTTTCTTT
CDR3 protein: CASSRSGYNTEAFF

D gene: .
V gene: TRBV19
CDR3 length: 13
clone size: once
J gene: TRBJ2-5
CDR3 DNA: TGTGCCAGCCTCAGCAGGGATCAAGAGACCCAGTACTTC
CDR3 protein: CASLSRDQETQYF

D gene: TRBD2
V gene: TRBV10-3
CDR3 length: 14
clone size: .
J gene: TRBJ2-2
CDR3 DNA: TGTGCCATCACCCCTAGCGGGAGAACCGGGGAGCTGTTTTTT
CDR3 protein: CAITPSGRTGELFF

D gene: TRBD2
V gene: TRBV4-2
CDR3 length: 15
clone size: .
J gene: TRBJ2-1
CDR3 DNA: TGTGCCAGCAGCCAAGATCGGACTAGCAGCCATGAGCAGTTCTTC
CDR3 protein: CASSQDRTSSHEQFF

D gene: .
V gene: TRBV6-2/TRBV6-3
CDR3 length: 14
clone size: few
J gene: TRBJ2-3
CDR3 DNA: TGTGCCAGCAGTTACTCACGGGAGACAGATACGCAGTATTTT
CDR3 protein: CASSYSRETDTQYF

D gene: .
V gene: TRBV7-2
CDR3 length: 14
clone size: once
J gene: TRBJ2-2
CDR3 DNA: TGTGCCAGCAGCTTCGGCGCAGGGACCGGGGAGCTGTTTTTT
CDR3 protein: CASSFGAGTGELFF

D gene: TRBD1
V gene: TRBV7-9
CDR3 length: 14
clone size: .
J gene: TRBJ2-3
CDR3 DNA: TGTGCCAGCAGCTCGTTGGACAGGGGAGATACGCAGTATTTT
CDR3 protein: CASSSLDRGDTQYF

D gene: TRBD1
V gene: TRBV7-9
CDR3 length: 14
clone size: many
J gene: TRBJ2-1
CDR3 DNA: TGTGCCAGCAGCTTAGGGACAGGGGCCCTCCAGCAGTTCTTC
CDR3 protein: CASSLGTGALQQFF

D gene: .
V gene: TRBV3-1/TRBV3-2
CDR3 length: 15
clone size: .
J gene: TRBJ1-4
CDR3 DNA: TGTGCCAGCAGTCAACAGACTCCCACTAGGGAAAAACTGTTTTTT
CDR3 protein: CASSQQTPTREKLFF

D gene: .
V gene: TRBV5-4
CDR3 length: 15
clone size: .
J gene: TRBJ1-3
CDR3 DNA: TGTGCCAGCAGCTTCGACGGGAGCTCTGGAAACACCATATATTTT
CDR3 protein: CASSFDGSSGNTIYF

D gene: TRBD1
V gene: TRBV30
CDR3 length: 15
clone size: .
J gene: TRBJ1-5
CDR3 DNA: TGTGCCTGGAGCCGACAGGGGAATAGCAATCAGCCCCAGCATTTT
CDR3 protein: CAWSRQGNSNQPQHF

D gene: TRBD2
V gene: TRBV10-3
CDR3 length: 16
clone size: .
J gene: TRBJ2-1
CDR3 DNA: TGTGCCATCAATATAGGTGGACTAGCGGGAAACGATGAGCAGTTCTTC
CDR3 protein: CAINIGGLAGNDEQFF

D gene: .
V gene: TRBV6-2/TRBV6-3
CDR3 length: 14
clone size: .
J gene: TRBJ1-2
CDR3 DNA: TGTGCCAGCAGTATACAGGGCGCTAACTATGGCTACACCTTC
CDR3 protein: CASSIQGANYGYTF

D gene: TRBD2
V gene: TRBV7-2
CDR3 length: 11
clone size: .
J gene: TRBJ2-1
CDR3 DNA: TGTGCCAGCAGCACGGGACTAGCGCAGTTCTTC
CDR3 protein: CASSTGLAQFF

D gene: TRBD2
V gene: TRBV25-1
CDR3 length: 18
clone size: .
J gene: TRBJ2-3
CDR3 DNA: TGTGCCAGCAGTGAAATAGGACTAGCGGGAGGGGGCACAGATACGCAGTATTTT
CDR3 protein: CASSEIGLAGGGTDTQYF

D gene: .
V gene: TRBV6-5
CDR3 length: 14
clone size: .
J gene: TRBJ1-2
CDR3 DNA: TGTGCCAGCAGTTACGGATCGACAGGTTATGGCTACACCTTC
CDR3 protein: CASSYGSTGYGYTF

D gene: TRBD1
V gene: TRBV2
CDR3 length: 15
clone size: few
J gene: TRBJ1-2
CDR3 DNA: TGTGCCAGCAGTGAAATGACAGGGGGCGACTATGGCTACACCTTC
CDR3 protein: CASSEMTGGDYGYTF

D gene: .
V gene: TRBV5-1
CDR3 length: 15
clone size: .
J gene: TRBJ1-1
CDR3 DNA: TGCGCCAGCAGCTTATCTGACAACCCCGGCACTGAAGCTTTCTTT
CDR3 protein: CASSLSDNPGTEAFF

D gene: .
V gene: TRBV9
CDR3 length: 15
clone size: .
J gene: TRBJ1-2
CDR3 DNA: TGTGCCAGCAGCGTAGGTGGGCAGCATTGGCCCGGCTACACCTTC
CDR3 protein: CASSVGGQHWPGYTF

D gene: .
V gene: TRBV4-1
CDR3 length: 15
clone size: few
J gene: TRBJ2-5
CDR3 DNA: TGCGCCAGCAGCCAAGGTTTAAGGGGAGGTGAGACCCAGTACTTC
CDR3 protein: CASSQGLRGGETQYF